A selection of T cell receptor beta chains follows, all from one sample in a study of T cells in Graves' hyperthyroidism and ophthalmopathy. TCRdb redid the calling of the multiplex PCR reads with MiXCR, one entry per CDR3 protein. Among hundreds of thousands of distinct CDR3 sequences listed, about 15% were seen once. Sequencing was done on a sample of blood. These receptors were taken from a woman aged 18-35 years with Graves' hyperthyroidism. Each CDR3 is given with its conserved first and last residue. Each record gives: CDR3 DNA, CDR3 protein, J gene, clone size, D gene, V gene. D genes are given only for firm matches. A row's size may be missing; if present it is once, few, many or a size class.

TGTGCCAGCAGCTCGGGACTGCTCGGGAAGACCCAGTACTTC | CASSSGLLGKTQYF | TRBJ2-5 | many | - | TRBV7-2
TGCAGTGCCCAACAACTAGTTCTGGCAGATACGCAGTATTTT | CSAQQLVLADTQYF | TRBJ2-3 | many | - | TRBV20-1
TGTGCCAGCAGCAAACTGGGACCGACTAGCAATCAGCCCCAGCATTTT | CASSKLGPTSNQPQHF | TRBJ1-5 | many | - | TRBV7-2
TGTGCCAGCTCATCAAATCTGAACACAGGGGTCGACACTGAAGCTTTCTTT | CASSSNLNTGVDTEAFF | TRBJ1-1 | few | TRBD1 | TRBV18
TGTGCCAGCAGCGTAGGTTTGGCGGGAGGCGGGACAGATACGCAGTATTTT | CASSVGLAGGGTDTQYF | TRBJ2-3 | many | TRBD2 | TRBV9
TGTGCCAGCAGTTTCTCCAGGTTGAGCAATCAGCCCCAGCATTTT | CASSFSRLSNQPQHF | TRBJ1-5 | many | - | TRBV28
TGTGCCACCAGTGATTCCAAACCCTCCGAGGGCCCGGTCGGGGAGCTGTTTTTT | CATSDSKPSEGPVGELFF | TRBJ2-2 | many | - | TRBV24-1
TGTGCCAGCAGCGTAGGAGGATTAGGGGGAGGTTTCATCGGACGGACCGGGGAGCTGTTTTTT | CASSVGGLGGGFIGRTGELFF | TRBJ2-2 | - | - | TRBV9
TGCAGTGCTAACCTCGCGGAATCGGGGGAAACGAGCGGTGGCTACACCTTC | CSANLAESGETSGGYTF | TRBJ1-2 | many | - | TRBV20-1
TGTGCCACCAGCCGCAACGGGGTCTATGGCTACACCTTC | CATSRNGVYGYTF | TRBJ1-2 | many | - | TRBV15
TGCAGTGCTGAGCGACAGGGTGGTCGGAATGAGCAGTTCTTC | CSAERQGGRNEQFF | TRBJ2-1 | many | TRBD1 | TRBV20-1
TGTGCCAGCAGCCCACTAGCGGGAGCCCATGAGCAGTTCTTC | CASSPLAGAHEQFF | TRBJ2-1 | - | TRBD2 | TRBV5-5
TGTGCCCCTCAGGTGGGAGATACGCAGTATTTT | CAPQVGDTQYF | TRBJ2-3 | few | - | TRBV2
TGTGCCAGCAGTTTAGATGGAGCGGGAGAGTCCTACAATGAGCAGTTCTTC | CASSLDGAGESYNEQFF | TRBJ2-1 | many | TRBD2 | TRBV12-3/TRBV12-4
TGTGCCAGCAGTTCAGGGCAGGGGGGTGGTAATTCACCCCTCCACTTT | CASSSGQGGGNSPLHF | TRBJ1-6 | - | TRBD1 | TRBV12-3/TRBV12-4
TGCAGTGCCGAACACGGACTAGCGGGAGGGCCGGATGAGCAGTTCTTC | CSAEHGLAGGPDEQFF | TRBJ2-1 | many | TRBD2 | TRBV20-1
TGTGCCAGCAGTTTAGTCGGGTCTGTCGATGAGCAGTTCTTC | CASSLVGSVDEQFF | TRBJ2-1 | many | - | TRBV27
TGCAGTGCTAGAGATGCTAGCGGGGGGAATGAGCAGTTCTTC | CSARDASGGNEQFF | TRBJ2-1 | few | TRBD2 | TRBV20-1
TGTGCCAGCAGCCGTTATTCCGCGCTAGAGACCCAGTACTTC | CASSRYSALETQYF | TRBJ2-5 | many | - | TRBV3-1
TGTGCCAGCAGCTTAGTAGCTAGCGGGAGGGCCGGTGAGCAGTTCTTC | CASSLVASGRAGEQFF | TRBJ2-1 | many | TRBD2 | TRBV11-2
TGTGCCAGCAGAACATACGGGACAGGGCTGGGGGCTAAAGGAGCTTTCTTT | CASRTYGTGLGAKGAFF | TRBJ1-1 | many | TRBD1 | TRBV2
TGTGCCAGCAGCGCGGGTATAGCGGGAGAAGAGACCCAGTACTTC | CASSAGIAGEETQYF | TRBJ2-5 | many | TRBD2 | TRBV7-9
TGTGCCAGCAGCTTAAGAGCCGGGACCGGGGAGCTGTTTTTT | CASSLRAGTGELFF | TRBJ2-2 | - | - | TRBV7-9
TGCGCCAGCAGCCAGGCCTCAGGACCCAACACTGAAGCTTTCTTT | CASSQASGPNTEAFF | TRBJ1-1 | - | - | TRBV4-1
TGTGCCAGCTCACCCTGGGCGGGGGGCCGAAATGAGCAGTTCTTC | CASSPWAGGRNEQFF | TRBJ2-1 | few | TRBD2 | TRBV18
TGTACCAGCAGCTTCGGGAAACACGAGCAGTACTTC | CTSSFGKHEQYF | TRBJ2-7 | - | - | TRBV7-3
TGTGCCAGCAGCCCCTTTTCCGTAGATACGCAGTATTTT | CASSPFSVDTQYF | TRBJ2-3 | many | - | TRBV11-2
TGTGCCAGCAGTTTTGGAGGAGGTGAGCAGTTCTTC | CASSFGGGEQFF | TRBJ2-1 | once | - | TRBV12-3/TRBV12-4
TGTGCCAGTAGTGCCGGGACTGGGAATTCACCCCTCCACTTT | CASSAGTGNSPLHF | TRBJ1-6 | - | - | TRBV19
TGTGCCAGCAGTTTTGGAGATGAGCAGTTCTTC | CASSFGDEQFF | TRBJ2-1 | many | - | TRBV27
TGTGCTAGTGCCGCAGGGGATCCCACTGAAGCTTTCTTT | CASAAGDPTEAFF | TRBJ1-1 | many | - | TRBV12-5
TGTGCCAGCAAACTGCGGGGGATCCACAATGAGCAGTTCTTC | CASKLRGIHNEQFF | TRBJ2-1 | many | TRBD2 | TRBV2
TGTGCCAGCAGGGACAGGGGCACTGAAGCTTTCTTT | CASRDRGTEAFF | TRBJ1-1 | many | TRBD1 | TRBV28
TGTGCCAGCAGCCCCTTGACAGGGGGCAGTGAAAAACTGTTTTTT | CASSPLTGGSEKLFF | TRBJ1-4 | - | TRBD1 | TRBV5-5
TGTGCCAGCAGCCAGACAGGGGCAACAGATACGCAGTATTTT | CASSQTGATDTQYF | TRBJ2-3 | - | TRBD1 | TRBV7-9
TGTGCCACCAGTGAATCTCGGACAGGGATTGAGACCCAGTACTTC | CATSESRTGIETQYF | TRBJ2-5 | many | TRBD1 | TRBV24-1
TGTGCCATCACAGAAGGGTGGAACACTGAAGCTTTCTTT | CAITEGWNTEAFF | TRBJ1-1 | many | - | TRBV10-3
TGTGCCAGTAGTACAGAATCCGGGACAGGGCTTTACGAGCAGTACTTC | CASSTESGTGLYEQYF | TRBJ2-7 | few | TRBD1 | TRBV19
TGTGCCAGCAACTCGGACAGAGGTAACGGCTACACCTTC | CASNSDRGNGYTF | TRBJ1-2 | few | - | TRBV4-2
TGTGCCAGCAGCCTGGGGCAGGCTGGTATCGGGAACACTGAAGCTTTCTTT | CASSLGQAGIGNTEAFF | TRBJ1-1 | many | - | TRBV27
TGTGCCATCACCGGAGTCCGAGGGGGTGAAGCTTTCTTT | CAITGVRGGEAFF | TRBJ1-1 | - | - | TRBV10-3
TGTGCCAGCGCGGGGAAGGGATTTCGGGACCAGTGGTTGTCAACTAATGAAAAACTGTTTTTT | CASAGKGFRDQWLSTNEKLFF | TRBJ1-4 | few | - | TRBV7-9
TGTGCCAGCAGCCCCCGAACTAATCAGCCCCAGCATTTT | CASSPRTNQPQHF | TRBJ1-5 | many | - | TRBV6-2/TRBV6-3
TGTGCCAGCACCTTATTCAGCGGGAGCTACAATGAGCAGTTCTTC | CASTLFSGSYNEQFF | TRBJ2-1 | many | TRBD2 | TRBV7-9
TGCGCCAGCAGCTTGGCCGGGACAGGGGCCTACTATGGCTACACCTTC | CASSLAGTGAYYGYTF | TRBJ1-2 | - | TRBD1 | TRBV5-1
TGTGCCAGCAGTTCCCTCACTAGCGGGAGGTTGTATTTT | CASSSLTSGRLYF | TRBJ2-3 | few | TRBD2 | TRBV28
TGTGCCAGCAGCCAGGTTGCTACAGGGGGCTCGTATGGCTACACCTTC | CASSQVATGGSYGYTF | TRBJ1-2 | few | TRBD1 | TRBV3-1
TGTGCCAGCAGCGCGGGGTCGAGCTCCTACAATGAGCAGTTCTTC | CASSAGSSSYNEQFF | TRBJ2-1 | once | - | TRBV9
TGCAGTGCCACCGACAGGGGCTCTGGAAACACCATATATTTT | CSATDRGSGNTIYF | TRBJ1-3 | - | TRBD1 | TRBV20-1
TGTGCCAGCAGCCAAGGAAGTCGCGGCTACACCTTC | CASSQGSRGYTF | TRBJ1-2 | few | - | TRBV3-1
TGTGCCAGCAGTTTCATTAGAGGTTACAATGAGCAGTTCTTC | CASSFIRGYNEQFF | TRBJ2-1 | many | - | TRBV28
TGTGCCAGCAGTTTTCCAGGGGACAGCTCCTACAATGAGCAGTTCTTC | CASSFPGDSSYNEQFF | TRBJ2-1 | many | TRBD1 | TRBV28
TGTGCCAGCAGTTGGACTAGCGCCTCCTACAATGAGCAGTTCTTC | CASSWTSASYNEQFF | TRBJ2-1 | - | TRBD2 | TRBV28
TGTGCCAGCGAAAGGAGAAATACTAACTATGGCTACACCTTC | CASERRNTNYGYTF | TRBJ1-2 | many | - | TRBV28